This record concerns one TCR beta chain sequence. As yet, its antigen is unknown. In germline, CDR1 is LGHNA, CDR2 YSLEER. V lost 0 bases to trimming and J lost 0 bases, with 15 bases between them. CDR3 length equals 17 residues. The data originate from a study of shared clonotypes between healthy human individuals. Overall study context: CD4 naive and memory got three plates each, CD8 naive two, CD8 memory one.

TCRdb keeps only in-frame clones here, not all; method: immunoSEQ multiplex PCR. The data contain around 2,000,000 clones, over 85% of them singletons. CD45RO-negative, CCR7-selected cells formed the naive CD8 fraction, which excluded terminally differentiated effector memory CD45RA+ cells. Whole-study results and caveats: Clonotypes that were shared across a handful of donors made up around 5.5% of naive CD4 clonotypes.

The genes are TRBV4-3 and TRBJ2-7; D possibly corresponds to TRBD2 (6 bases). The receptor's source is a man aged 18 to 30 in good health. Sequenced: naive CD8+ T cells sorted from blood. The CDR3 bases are TGCGCCAGCAGCCAAGATTATTGGGGGGAGAGCTCCTACGAGCAGTACTTC. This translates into CASSQDYWGESSYEQYF.